This T cell receptor beta chain was sequenced in a study of cytomegalovirus exposure and HLA in healthy donors. Whole-study results and caveats: The likely origin of a cluster of highly shared sequence variants was a sequencing artifact. TCR beta V- and J-gene trimming was later associated with a missense DCLRE1C variant.

Worth noting for this clone: Antigen unknown. The junction departs from germline at one end; a sequencing error may be responsible.

In the PCR, 60 Vbeta and 13 Jbeta primers were used. The method was immunoSEQ multiplex PCR; TCRdb's version includes in-frame clones alone and lacks a portion of them. Among approximately 37,000 clones listed, 82% were seen once. In germline, CDR1 is SEHNR, CDR2 FQNEAQ (reference sequence). The CDR3 contains 12 residues. The TCR comes from a woman aged 18-35 years in good health and CMV-seropositive. The rearrangement joins TRBV7-9 to TRBJ2-7; D is undetermined. The sequenced material came from PBMCs. The CDR3 region has the DNA TGTTCCAGCAGCCCCCCCGCCTACGAGCAGTACTTC. Translation gives CSSSPPAYEQYF.